A single sample is the source of the 6 T cell receptor beta chains below, sequenced in a study of human T cells and chemical hapten exposure. TCRdb ran MiXCR on the RACE reads and lists one entry per CDR3 protein. The data contain some 99,000 distinct CDR3 sequences, more than 7% of them singletons. Noted time point: patch test 2, 6 weeks after DPC sensitization. Treatment: therapeutic diphenylcyclopropenone sensitization with weekly scalp DPC. Sequencing was performed on whole blood, taken in connection with sensitization to the hapten diphenylcyclopropenone (DPC). The receptors were gathered from a woman in her forties with alopecia areata. Some clones in this sample may be carry-over from other donors' samples.

V usage is TRBV5-1 and J usage is TRBJ2-7; D is perhaps TRBD1 (5 bases). The CDR3 loop spans 15 amino acids. V lost 2 bases and J lost 2, with 14 bases in between. Germline V gives CDR1 SGHRS, CDR2 YFSETQ. Here the CDR3 DNA reads TGCGCCAGCAGCTTCGCGGACACAACACCCTACGAGCAGTACTTC. It specifies CASSFADTTPYEQYF.

Ten or more counts support this clonotype. This rearrangement joins TRBV21-1 to TRBJ1-1; the table's D call, TRBD1, was not checked against the DNA. TRBV21-1 is deemed a pseudogene. This CDR3 region has 16 residues. CDR3 region: CASSKDRGMWHTEAFF. DNA of the CDR3: TGTGCCAGCAGCAAGGACAGGGGAATGTGGCACACTGAAGCTTTCTTT.

The chain uses TRBV19 and TRBJ2-7, with D perhaps given as TRBD1 or TRBD2 (5 bases each). Germline V CDR1 and CDR2: LNHDA, SQIVND (reference sequence). Trimming took off 6 bases at V and 1 base at J, with 22 bases between the two ends. The CDR3 is 17 residues long. CDR3 nucleotides: TGTGCCAGTAGCCGGGCCGGGACGGCAGGGAATTCCTACGAGCAGTACTTC. Translation gives CASSRAGTAGNSYEQYF.

This clonotype was counted a few times. This chain connects TRBV28 to TRBJ2-3, with TRBD2 matching 11 bases. V lost 4 bases and J lost 4; bases outside the gene matches: 10. The CDR3 is 17 residues long. Per germline, CDR1 MDHEN and CDR2 SYDVKM. Here the CDR3 DNA reads TGTGCCAGCAGTTACCCTATTAGCGGGGGGGCCTCAGATACGCAGTATTTT. Protein: CASSYPISGGASDTQYF. Based on the CDR3 plus reference TRBV28 and TRBJ2-3, the full variable domain is DVKVTQSSRYLVKRTGEKVFLECVQDMDHENMFWYRQDPGLGLRLIYFSYDVKMKEKGDIPEGYSVSREKKERFSLILESASTNQTSMYLCASSYPISGGASDTQYFGPGTRLTVL.

The V gene is TRBV7-9, the J gene TRBJ2-5; perhaps TRBD1 as D (6 bases). Trimming took 2 bases from V and 3 from J, leaving 13 bases between them. CDR1 SEHNR and CDR2 FQNEAQ come from the germline V gene (reference sequence). This CDR3 is 15 amino acids long. The CDR3 spells CASSLRGQLEETQYF. CDR3 nucleotides: TGTGCCAGCAGCTTAAGAGGACAGTTAGAAGAGACCCAGTACTTC. The full variable domain, rest sourced from reference TRBV7-9 and TRBJ2-5, is DTGVSQNPRHKITKRGQNVTFRCDPISEHNRLYWYRQTLGQGPEFLTYFQNEAQLEKSRLLSDRFSAERPKGSFSTLEIQRTEQGDSAMYLCASSLRGQLEETQYFGPGTRLLVL.

This clonotype was seen ten or more times. J is TRBJ1-5 and V is TRBV6-2 or TRBV6-3; D not certain. Looked up from germline, CDR1 is MNHEY and CDR2 is SVGEGT. Trimming left V 7 bases short and J 4 bases short, with 14 bases between. This CDR3 comprises 14 residues. CDR3 protein: CASNLMGRNQPQHF. CDR3 nucleotides: TGTGCCAGCAACCTCATGGGGAGGAATCAGCCCCAGCATTTT.